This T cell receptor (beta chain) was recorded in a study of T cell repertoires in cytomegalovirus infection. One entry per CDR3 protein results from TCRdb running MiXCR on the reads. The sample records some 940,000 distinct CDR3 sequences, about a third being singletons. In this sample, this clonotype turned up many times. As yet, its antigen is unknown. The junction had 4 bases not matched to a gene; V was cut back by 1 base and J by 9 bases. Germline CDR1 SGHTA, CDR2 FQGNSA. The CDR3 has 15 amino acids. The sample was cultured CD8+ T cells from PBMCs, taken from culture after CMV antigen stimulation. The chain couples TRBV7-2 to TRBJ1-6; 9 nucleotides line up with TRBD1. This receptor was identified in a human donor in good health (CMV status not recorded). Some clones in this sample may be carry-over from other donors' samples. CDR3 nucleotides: TGTGCCAGCAGCTTAGAGGGACAGGGCAGTTCACCCCTCCACTTT. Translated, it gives CASSLEGQGSSPLHF.